One sample yielded the 3 T cell receptor beta chains listed below, sequenced in a study of beta chain features in type 1 diabetes. Reverse transcribing all isolated RNA meant expressed TCRB transcripts were sequenced. The assay was immunoSEQ multiplex PCR, and TCRdb's table has in-frame clones only and misses some. Of under 300,000 clones in the sample, 16% were seen once. Study-level findings and limits: A moderate, significant TCRB CDR3 shortening appeared in type 1 diabetes across four CD4+ subsets.

Their specific antigens are unknown. Sequencing was carried out using naive CD4+ T cells from blood. The receptors stem from a young man with type 1 diabetes.

This clone was counted between two and nine times. V is TRBV14 and J is TRBJ2-7; 11 bases line up with TRBD2. CDR1 SGHDN and CDR2 FVKESK come from the germline V gene. V was pared by 4 bases and J by 3 bases, with 5 bases of the junction left unmatched. This CDR3 is 15 amino acids long. The CDR3 region is CASSRSGTSGYEQYF. The CDR3 DNA sequence: TGTGCCAGCAGCCGCTCCGGGACTAGCGGCTACGAGCAGTACTTC.

The chain combines TRBV7-9 with TRBJ1-2; D remains unclear. Germline CDR1 and CDR2: SEHNR and FQNEAQ (reference sequence). This CDR3 region has 15 residues. Trimming stripped 4 bases from V and 4 bases from J, with 16 bases between. The DNA of the CDR3 is TGTGCCAGCAGCTCGATAGGACGGGATCCCTATGGCTACACCTTC. Its translation: CASSSIGRDPYGYTF.

The CDR3 sequence: CASSLGSLAKNIQYF. The CDR3 DNA follows: TGTGCCAGCAGTTTGGGAAGCCTAGCCAAAAACATTCAGTACTTC. The chain recombines TRBV27 with TRBJ2-4; D is unresolved. V lost 3 bases and J 0 bases, leaving 9 bases between the germline ends. The CDR3 is 15 amino acids. Germline V gene sequence: CDR1 MNHEY, CDR2 SMNVEV (reference sequence).